This T cell receptor beta chain is drawn from a study of identical twins. A universal primer binding site was introduced by template switching. The final cDNA contained unique molecular identifiers. TCRdb re-called the 5' RACE reads through MiXCR, storing one row per CDR3 protein. The repertoire holds hundreds of thousands of distinct CDR3 sequences, with about 18% as singletons. In its sample, this clonotype was seen a few times. The sample was also reused in another study, on T cells expressing NK-cell markers.

The source is a woman under 30 in good health. What was sequenced was PBMCs.

DNA for the CDR3: TGCAGTGCTCCTAGGACAGGGGGCTCTGGCTACACCTTC. As protein: CSAPRTGGSGYTF. The rearrangement uses TRBV20-1 and TRBJ1-2; 11 bases match TRBD1. The CDR3 is 13 amino acids. V trimming: 5 bases; J trimming: 7 bases; junction bases outside the gene matches: 6. From germline, CDR1 is DFQATT and CDR2 SNEGSKA (reference sequence).